This T cell receptor (beta chain) was sequenced during a study of T-cell reconstitution after alpha-beta-depleted transplantation in children. With 0 bases clipped from V and 9 bases from J, the junction kept 6 bases outside the gene matches. From germline, CDR1 is SGDLS and CDR2 YYNGEE. This CDR3 is 15 amino acids long. TCRbeta library construction was performed incorporating unique molecular identifiers. TCRdb reprocessed the PCR reads via MiXCR and lists one record per CDR3 protein. The sample contains around 580,000 distinct CDR3 sequences, roughly 23% of which appear only once. The sample was PBMCs, mostly from graft donor cells, taken 360 days after TCRalphabeta/CD19-depleted stem cell transplant. V usage is TRBV9 and J usage is TRBJ2-1; TRBD2 matches 10 bases. The receptor's source is a boy in the first two years of life who had a stem cell transplant for acute myeloid leukemia, so the T cells may come from the graft donor. CDR3 coding DNA: TGTGCCAGCAGCGTAGAAGCGGGGGGGCTTCTTGAGCAGTTCTTC. It specifies CASSVEAGGLLEQFF.